This passage covers 20 T cell receptor beta chains from one sample sequenced in a study of cytomegalovirus exposure and HLA in healthy donors. PCR primers comprised 60 Vbeta and 13 Jbeta primers. Using immunoSEQ multiplex PCR, the repertoire was profiled, and TCRdb retains in-frame clones only, with some absent. The table has roughly 190,000 clones, around 87% seen once. Sequencing was done on a sample of PBMCs. These receptors were obtained from a man aged 25 to 40 in good health and CMV-seronegative.

This sequence joins TRBV19 and TRBJ2-5; 13 nucleotides match TRBD2. The CDR3 totals 16 residues. The V gene end was trimmed by 8 bases and the J gene end by 4 bases; junction bases not matched to a gene: 10. Germline CDR1 and CDR2: LNHDA and SQIVND (reference sequence). CDR3 residues: CASRRLAGGLIETQYF. DNA for the CDR3: TGTGCCAGTCGCAGACTAGCGGGGGGCCTCATAGAGACCCAGTACTTC. Looking up the rest from reference TRBV19 and TRBJ2-5 gives the full variable domain: DGGITQSPKYLFRKEGQNVTLSCEQNLNHDAMYWYRQDPGQGLRLIYYSQIVNDFQKGDIAEGYSVSREKKESFPLTVTSAQKNPTAFYLCASRRLAGGLIETQYFGPGTRLLVL.

V is TRBV6-1 and J is TRBJ1-6; 10 bases are a match to TRBD1. The germline V gene has CDR1 MNHNS and CDR2 SASEGT. Germline trimming cut 2 bases from V and 9 bases from J; bases unmatched to any gene: 13. The CDR3 extends over 18 amino acids. The CDR3 DNA sequence: TGTGCCAGCAGTGAAAGGGACAGGGGCCGCCGGAAACTTTCACCCCTCCACTTT. Translated: CASSERDRGRRKLSPLHF.

The genes are TRBV28 and TRBJ2-2; 8 bases agree with TRBD1. Germline values: CDR1 MDHEN, CDR2 SYDVKM. Losses at the gene ends were 5 bases for V and 7 bases for J; bases not matched to a gene: 6. The CDR3 length is 14 residues. For the CDR3, the DNA is TGTGCCAGCAGTCCCGACAGGGGACTCGGGGAGCTGTTTTTT. It encodes CASSPDRGLGELFF.

J is TRBJ2-4 and V is TRBV28; a possible D gene is TRBD2 (6 bases). The germline CDR1 and CDR2 sequences are MDHEN and SYDVKM. The CDR3 runs to 15 residues. V was shortened by 6 bases and J by 8 bases, with 20 bases between the two germline ends. The CDR3 DNA sequence: TGTGCCAGCAGCCGGGGGAGTCTGGCCGGGGACATTCAGTACTTC. It translates to CASSRGSLAGDIQYF. Full variable domain (outside the CDR3, taken from reference TRBV28 and TRBJ2-4): DVKVTQSSRYLVKRTGEKVFLECVQDMDHENMFWYRQDPGLGLRLIYFSYDVKMKEKGDIPEGYSVSREKKERFSLILESASTNQTSMYLCASSRGSLAGDIQYFGAGTRLSVL.

The table lists this clone with a few counts. The chain is built from TRBV7-2 and TRBJ1-1; the D is unclear. Trimming removed 2 bases from V and 4 bases from J, with 20 bases in between. Germline CDR1 reads SGHTA; CDR2 reads FQGNSA. This CDR3 is built from 17 residues. The CDR3 sequence is CASSLPARGLGSTEAFF. For the CDR3, the DNA is TGTGCCAGCAGCTTACCCGCCCGAGGGTTGGGCAGCACTGAAGCTTTCTTT.

This chain links TRBV11-3 with TRBJ2-3, with D possibly matching TRBD2 (6 bases). CDR1 and CDR2 (germline): SGHNT, YENEEA. The CDR3 sequence is 15 residues long. V was pared by 1 base and J by 2 bases, with 10 bases between. The CDR3 bases are TGTGCCAGCAGCTTAGGCGGAGGGTACACAGATACGCAGTATTTT. Its translation: CASSLGGGYTDTQYF.

The V and J genes are TRBV11-3 and TRBJ2-3, with D uncertain. Trimming took 2 bases from V and 0 from J, leaving 6 bases between them. The germline gives CDR1 SGHNT, CDR2 YENEEA. The CDR3 sequence is 14 residues long. The CDR3 loop reads CASSLFGSTDTQYF. The CDR3 DNA reads TGTGCCAGCAGCTTATTCGGGAGCACAGATACGCAGTATTTT.

This chain links TRBV7-6 with TRBJ1-1; D possibly corresponds to TRBD1 (5 bases). The CDR3 runs 15 residues. CDR1 and CDR2 from the germline V gene are SGHVS and FNYEAQ. V was clipped by 2 bases and J by 1 base, with 11 bases between them. CDR3 loop: CASSLSLGQNTEAFF. CDR3 DNA: TGTGCCAGCAGCTTATCCCTAGGACAGAACACTGAAGCTTTCTTT.

The V and J genes are TRBV5-5 and TRBJ2-2; 7 bases are a match to TRBD1. Germline V gene lookup returns CDR1 SGHKS and CDR2 YYEKEE (reference sequence). The CDR3 runs to 16 residues. V gave up 2 bases and J gave up 0 bases; unmatched junction bases: 4. The CDR3 bases are TGTGCCAGCAGCTTTGTTGGGACAGCGAACACCGGGGAGCTGTTTTTT. Amino acids: CASSFVGTANTGELFF.

J is TRBJ2-2 and V is TRBV19; D perhaps matches TRBD1 (6 bases). The CDR3 has 11 residues. V lost 6 bases, J lost 10 bases, and 9 bases lay in between. Germline CDR1 LNHDA, CDR2 SQIVND (reference sequence). The CDR3 spells CASRGAEELFF. The CDR3 region has the DNA TGTGCCAGTAGGGGGGCTGAGGAGCTGTTTTTT.

The chain links TRBV11-2 to TRBJ2-3; tentative D call: TRBD2 (5 bases). V was shortened by 6 bases and J by 8 bases, with 12 bases between the two germline ends. The CDR3 is 12 amino acids. CDR1 and CDR2 from the germline V gene are SGHAT and FQNNGV. The CDR3 DNA follows: TGTGCCAGCAGAGCACTAGAAGCTACGCAGTATTTT. This gives the protein CASRALEATQYF.

The V gene is TRBV5-1, the J gene TRBJ1-2, with D unresolved. The length of the CDR3 is 19 residues. Trimming removed 2 bases from V and 0 bases from J, with 23 bases in between. CDR1 is SGHRS, CDR2 YFSETQ, per germline. CDR3 in amino acids: CASSFGNAVLLEANYGYTF. The CDR3 bases are TGCGCCAGCAGCTTCGGGAACGCCGTCCTACTAGAAGCTAACTATGGCTACACCTTC. Based on the CDR3 plus reference TRBV5-1 and TRBJ1-2, the full variable domain is KAGVTQTPRYLIKTRGQQVTLSCSPISGHRSVSWYQQTPGQGLQFLFEYFSETQRNKGNFPGRFSGRQFSNSRSEMNVSTLELGDSALYLCASSFGNAVLLEANYGYTFGSGTRLTVV.

This CDR3 is CASSRNLAGGTDTQYF. The CDR3 DNA sequence: TGTGCCAGCTCGCGGAACCTAGCGGGGGGGACAGATACGCAGTATTTT. This chain links TRBV2 with TRBJ2-3, with 12 bases that match TRBD2. The CDR3 contains 16 residues. The V gene's germline CDR1 is SNHLY and CDR2 FYNNEI. Germline trimming cut 8 bases from V and 3 bases from J; bases unmatched to any gene: 9.

The rearrangement joins TRBV30 to TRBJ2-1; perhaps TRBD2 as D (5 bases). CDR3 length equals 16 residues. In germline, CDR1 is GTSNPN, CDR2 SVGIG (reference sequence). V was cut by 7 bases and J by 8 bases, with 27 bases left in between. This CDR3 reads CASSPPLAGLVYEQFF. The CDR3 bases are TGTGCCTCCTCTCCCCCTTTAGCAGGACTTGTCTATGAGCAGTTCTTC. The full variable domain, rest sourced from reference TRBV30 and TRBJ2-1, is SQTIHQWPATLVQPVGSPLSLECTVEGTSNPNLYWYRQAAGRGLQLLFYSVGIGQISSEVPQNLSASRPQDRQFILSSKKLLLSDSGFYLCASSPPLAGLVYEQFFGPGTRLTVL.

V is TRBV7-9 and J is TRBJ2-7; 7 positions match TRBD1. The germline CDR1 and CDR2 sequences are SEHNR and FQNEAQ (reference sequence). The CDR3 has 16 residues. J was trimmed by 0 bases and V by 5 bases; bases with no gene match: 10. CDR3 bases: TGTGCCAGCAGCCCCGGTCAGGGGGTGAGCTCCTACGAGCAGTACTTC. Translating gives CASSPGQGVSSYEQYF.

The V gene is TRBV5-6, the J gene TRBJ1-3; D is unclear. V was shortened by 2 bases and J by 0 bases, with 3 bases between the two germline ends. This CDR3 is 13 amino acids long. Germline CDR1 and CDR2: SGHDT and YYEEEE. CDR3 DNA sequence: TGTGCCAGCAGCTTCAACTCTGGAAACACCATATATTTT. It yields the protein CASSFNSGNTIYF.

The J gene is TRBJ2-2, the V gene TRBV2; D is perhaps TRBD1 (8 bases). V lost 9 bases, J lost 6 bases, and 17 bases lay in between. The CDR3 length is 14 residues. Germline V CDR1 and CDR2: SNHLY, FYNNEI. The CDR3 here is CASRTGRGPGELFF. The CDR3 DNA follows: TGTGCCAGTCGGACAGGGAGGGGACCCGGGGAGCTGTTTTTT.

This clone was recorded only once. This chain uses TRBV6-1 with TRBJ1-4; perhaps TRBD1 as D (6 bases). Germline V gene data show CDR1 as MNHNS and CDR2 as SASEGT. This CDR3 region has 15 residues. Between the trimmed V and J ends, which lost 6 bases and 0 bases, there was a span of 11 bases. The CDR3 sequence is CASSLAGATNEKLFF. CDR3 nucleotides: TGTGCCAGCAGCTTAGCAGGGGCAACTAATGAAAAACTGTTTTTT.

This chain connects TRBV2 to TRBJ2-2; 7 positions match TRBD2. V trimming: 6 bases; J trimming: 5 bases; junction bases outside the gene matches: 3. The CDR3 loop spans 13 amino acids. Germline V gives CDR1 SNHLY, CDR2 FYNNEI. CDR3: CASRGGETGELFF. The DNA of the CDR3 is TGTGCCAGCAGGGGGGGGGAAACCGGGGAGCTGTTTTTT.

The rearrangement links TRBV6-6 to TRBJ1-3, with 8 bases matching TRBD1. The length of the CDR3 is 16 residues. V was clipped by 5 bases and J by 0 bases; unmatched bases: 6. Per the germline V gene, CDR1 is MNHNY and CDR2 is SVGAGI (reference sequence). CDR3 in DNA: TGTGCCAGCAGTGCGGACAGGGCTTACTCTGGAAACACCATATATTTT. It yields the protein CASSADRAYSGNTIYF.